The 16 T cell receptor beta chains below all came from one sample that was sequenced in a study of metastatic and nonmetastatic thyroid tumors. TCRdb used MiXCR to call clones anew from the PCR reads. The table has about 20,000 clones, less than 40% seen once. Until they underwent thyroid surgery, no patient had received any treatment. The sequenced sample was blood. Source of these receptors: a male donor with papillary thyroid cancer or a benign thyroid nodule (not recorded which). Some clones in this sample may be carry-over from other donors' samples.

This clone is medium-sized within its sample. This sample also contains other DNA sequences that code for the same CDR3. The chain has TRBV7-8 and TRBJ1-2; D unresolved. V lost 2 bases and J lost 0, with 19 bases in between. Germline loops: CDR1 SGHVS, CDR2 FQNEAQ. This CDR3 spans 18 amino acids. The DNA for the CDR3 is TGTGCCAGCAGCTTATTGGAACAGAGACTTGGAGCTAACTATGGCTACACCTTC. This translates into CASSLLEQRLGANYGYTF.

Only one count was recorded for this clone. V is TRBV5-1 and J is TRBJ1-2; D possibly corresponds to TRBD1 (6 bases). The CDR3 has 14 residues. CDR1 and CDR2 from the germline V gene are SGHRS and YFSETQ. Trimming pared 3 bases from V and 2 bases from J, leaving 11 bases between. CDR3 coding DNA: TGCGCCAGCAGCTCCGTACAGGGAAACTATGGCTACACCTTC. Protein sequence: CASSSVQGNYGYTF. The full variable domain, in which reference TRBV5-1 and TRBJ1-2 provide the parts outside the CDR3, is KAGVTQTPRYLIKTRGQQVTLSCSPISGHRSVSWYQQTPGQGLQFLFEYFSETQRNKGNFPGRFSGRQFSNSRSEMNVSTLELGDSALYLCASSSVQGNYGYTFGSGTRLTVV.

This clone is medium-sized (0.01 to 0.1%) by share. This chain joins TRBV5-1 and TRBJ2-6; D remains ambiguous. V was pared by 1 base and J by 4 bases, with 9 bases between. This CDR3 region has 15 residues. Germline V lookup: CDR1 SGHRS, CDR2 YFSETQ. CDR3 in DNA: TGCGCCAGCAGCTTGTCGGGTTACGGGGCCAACGTCCTGACTTTC. Protein sequence: CASSLSGYGANVLTF.

Only one count was recorded for this clone. V is TRBV6-1 and J is TRBJ2-4; D unclear. The CDR3 runs 12 residues. Trimming pared 2 bases from V and 15 bases from J, leaving 14 bases between. Germline values: CDR1 MNHNS, CDR2 SASEGT. CDR3 residues: CASSESTSPAYF. In DNA form, the CDR3 reads TGTGCCAGCAGTGAAAGTACATCTCCCGCGTACTTC.

In its sample, this clone ranks as medium-sized. One junction end does not reproduce the germline sequence, and a read error may be involved. This chain links TRBV6-6 with TRBJ2-7; TRBD1 is a possible D gene (6 bases). CDR1 and CDR2 (germline): MNHNY, SVGAGI (reference sequence). This CDR3 comprises 14 residues. CDR3 region: CASTYRERPYEQYF. The CDR3 coding sequence is TGTGCCAGCACTTACAGGGAACGACCCTACGAGCAGTACTTC.

This clone came up a few times. The chain couples TRBV6-1 to TRBJ2-7; TRBD1 might be the D (6 bases). Germline V lookup: CDR1 MNHNS, CDR2 SASEGT. The length of the CDR3 is 16 residues. V lost 2 bases and J 0 bases, leaving 14 bases between the germline ends. CDR3 loop: CASSEMEATGSYEQYF. In DNA, the CDR3 is TGTGCCAGCAGTGAAATGGAGGCGACAGGCTCCTACGAGCAGTACTTC.

The chain recombines TRBV20-1 with TRBJ2-2, with a possible D match to TRBD1 (5 bases). V lost 5 bases and J lost 6, with 22 bases in between. CDR3 size: 16 residues. Germline V gene data show CDR1 as DFQATT and CDR2 as SNEGSKA (reference sequence). CDR3 DNA sequence: TGCAGTGCTTCTCCCCACCGGGCAGACAGCGCCGGGGAGCTGTTTTTT. Protein: CSASPHRADSAGELFF.

A single count supports this clone. The chain employs TRBV20-1 and TRBJ2-3, with 11 bases identical to TRBD2. The CDR3 loop spans 18 amino acids. Germline loops: CDR1 DFQATT, CDR2 SNEGSKA (reference sequence). V lost 2 bases, J lost 3 bases, and 13 bases stayed unmatched. The CDR3, as DNA: TGCAGTGCTAGACCCGCCGAGGTAGCGGGAGGGTGGACAGATACGCAGTATTTT. It codes for CSARPAEVAGGWTDTQYF.

The chain combines TRBV20-1 with TRBJ1-1, with no clear D. CDR1 DFQATT and CDR2 SNEGSKA come from the germline V gene (reference sequence). The CDR3 extends over 15 amino acids. Trimming cost V 3 bases and J 1 base, with 15 bases left between them. CDR3 nucleotides: TGCAGTGCTAGCCCTCCAAAATTCGAGAACACTGAAGCTTTCTTT. Translation: CSASPPKFENTEAFF.

Remarks on this clone: No DNA is shown, since the ends of the CDR3 on it are uncertain; the CDR3 is the one TCRdb lists. V is TRBV28 and J is TRBJ1-2. A total of 12 residues make up the CDR3, ends included. Germline V gives CDR1 MDHEN, CDR2 SYDVKM. The CDR3 protein is CASILEERASTF.

The chain is built from TRBV6-4 and TRBJ1-6, with TRBD1 as a possible D gene (6 bases). The length of the CDR3 is 13 residues. V lost 3 bases and J lost 7, with 7 bases in between. Germline CDR1 reads MRHNA; CDR2 reads SNTAGT. CDR3 sequence reads: CASSEGTNSPLHF. CDR3 DNA: TGTGCCAGCAGTGAGGGGACAAATTCACCCCTCCACTTT.

The table lists this clone with a count of one. The chain combines TRBV20-1 with TRBJ2-5; 8 bases are a match to TRBD2. This CDR3 has 14 amino acids. The germline V gene has CDR1 DFQATT and CDR2 SNEGSKA (reference sequence). Losses at the gene ends were 3 bases for V and 2 bases for J; bases not matched to a gene: 5. Here the CDR3 reads CSASKRGKQETQYF. In DNA, the CDR3 is TGCAGTGCTAGTAAGCGGGGGAAACAAGAGACCCAGTACTTC.

A few counts support this clone. This rearrangement joins TRBV12-3 or TRBV12-4 to TRBJ1-4, with no clear D. With 7 bases removed from V and 3 bases from J, the gap between germline ends came to 12 bases. The CDR3 is made up of 14 amino acids. The CDR3 DNA sequence: TGTGCCAGCACCAAGGGAGCAGCTAATGAAAAACTGTTTTTT. Protein product: CASTKGAANEKLFF.

In this sample, this clone is medium-sized. The chain is built from TRBV11-2 and TRBJ2-1; a possible D gene is TRBD1 (6 bases). The germline CDR1 and CDR2 sequences are SGHAT and FQNNGV. The CDR3 consists of 13 residues. The germline V and J ends were trimmed by 3 bases and 7 bases, with 10 bases remaining between them. The CDR3: CASSLGAWNEQFF. CDR3 DNA sequence: TGTGCCAGCAGCTTGGGGGCTTGGAATGAGCAGTTCTTC.

There are a few counts of this clone. The chain joins TRBV12-3 or TRBV12-4 to TRBJ2-7, with 8 bases matching TRBD1. The V segment lost 3 bases and the J segment 7 bases; nucleotides outside the gene matches: 11. The CDR3 runs to 15 residues. CDR3 sequence reads: CASSFDRGRVREQYF. Written as DNA, the CDR3 is TGTGCCAGCAGTTTTGACAGGGGCCGGGTCAGGGAGCAGTACTTC.

The gene calls are TRBV25-1 and TRBJ1-2; tentatively, D is TRBD1 (6 bases). Trimming left V 4 bases short and J 2 bases short, with 11 bases between. The CDR3 extends over 14 amino acids. CDR1 and CDR2 (germline): MGHDK, SYGVNS. CDR3 region: CASSATGRNYGYTF. The CDR3 DNA is TGTGCCAGCAGTGCAACAGGGCGCAACTATGGCTACACCTTC.